These T cell receptor beta chains were read from a single sample in a study of post-analysis software for immune sequencing data. TCRdb reprocessed the PCR reads via MiXCR and lists one record per CDR3 protein. The sample records roughly 580,000 distinct CDR3 sequences, roughly two fifths being singletons. Sequencing was done on a sample of blood. These receptors all stem from a girl between 10 and 17 years old with multiple sclerosis. Each CDR3 is given with its conserved first and last residue. D genes are given only for firm matches. Only part of the rows carry a size: once, few, many, or a class if the clone is expanded.

size	V	J	D	CDR3	DNA
NA	TRBV11-2	TRBJ1-2	TRBD1	CASSLVVPGGGYTF	TGTGCCAGCAGCTTAGTGGTCCCAGGGGGTGGCTACACCTTC
few	TRBV5-1	TRBJ2-7	NA	CASSLYQGPTYEQYF	TGCGCCAGCAGCTTGTATCAGGGTCCAACTTACGAGCAGTACTTC
NA	TRBV19	TRBJ1-2	NA	CASSTESRGYGYTF	TGTGCCAGTAGTACCGAATCCCGGGGCTATGGCTACACCTTC
few	TRBV6-4	TRBJ2-3	TRBD1	CASSRTGGTDTQYF	TGTGCCAGCAGTCGGACAGGGGGGACAGATACGCAGTATTTT
NA	TRBV10-3	TRBJ2-7	NA	CAISKDRDYEQYF	TGTGCCATCAGTAAAGACAGAGACTACGAGCAGTACTTC
NA	TRBV4-1	TRBJ1-1	NA	CASSHLGGTGTEAFF	TGCGCCAGCAGCCATTTGGGGGGGACTGGCACTGAAGCTTTCTTT
many	TRBV7-7	TRBJ2-5	NA	CASSSGRLYQETQYF	TGTGCCAGCAGCTCCGGACGGCTGTACCAAGAGACCCAGTACTTC
NA	TRBV6-1	TRBJ1-1	NA	CAGSDQRGTEAFF	TGTGCCGGCAGTGACCAGAGAGGCACTGAAGCTTTCTTT
few	TRBV5-1	TRBJ2-5	TRBD1	CASSFGQGGGTQYF	TGCGCCAGCAGCTTTGGACAGGGCGGCGGGACCCAGTACTTC
NA	TRBV30	TRBJ2-1	NA	CAWGRPFKNEQFF	TGTGCCTGGGGCCGGCCCTTTAAAAATGAGCAGTTCTTC
NA	TRBV29-1	TRBJ1-1	NA	CSAGSFPEAFF	TGCAGCGCTGGGAGCTTTCCGGAGGCTTTCTTT
NA	TRBV9	TRBJ2-3	TRBD2	CASSVASGVLDTQYF	TGTGCCAGCAGCGTAGCTAGCGGGGTGTTAGATACGCAGTATTTT
NA	TRBV7-2	TRBJ2-5	NA	CASSLARAARETQYF	TGTGCCAGCAGCTTAGCGCGGGCAGCGAGAGAGACCCAGTACTTC
NA	TRBV11-2	TRBJ2-1	NA	CASSLFGGAAYNEQFF	TGTGCCAGCAGCTTATTTGGAGGGGCGGCCTACAATGAGCAGTTCTTC
NA	TRBV6-1	TRBJ2-4	NA	CASGEVDIQYF	TGTGCCAGCGGAGAAGTGGACATTCAGTACTTC
NA	TRBV4-1	TRBJ2-3	TRBD2	CASSQGPSGKTDTQYF	TGCGCCAGCAGCCAAGGTCCTAGCGGGAAGACAGATACGCAGTATTTT
NA	TRBV29-1	TRBJ2-7	TRBD2	CSVETTSGSSGDYEQYF	TGCAGCGTTGAAACGACTAGCGGGAGTTCGGGGGACTACGAGCAGTACTTC
NA	TRBV12-3/TRBV12-4	TRBJ1-5	NA	CASSPPSQYSNQPQHF	TGTGCCAGCAGTCCCCCGAGCCAGTATAGCAATCAGCCCCAGCATTTT
NA	TRBV2	TRBJ1-5	NA	CASSGGVRVNQPQHF	TGTGCCAGCAGTGGAGGGGTAAGGGTCAATCAGCCCCAGCATTTT
NA	TRBV10-3	TRBJ1-2	TRBD1	CAISDSGTANGYTF	TGTGCCATCAGTGACTCCGGGACAGCGAATGGCTACACCTTC
NA	TRBV7-7	TRBJ2-1	TRBD2	CASSSWTSNEQFF	TGTGCTAGCAGCTCCTGGACTAGCAATGAGCAGTTCTTC